This T cell receptor beta chain was identified during a study of T cell responses to AZD1222 COVID-19 vaccine. At the level of the study: Researchers grouped second doses given at about 4 or about 12 weeks into one pool.

Method: immunoSEQ multiplex PCR; TCRdb's copy keeps in-frame clones and lacks some. This sample has more than 85,000 clones, with under 95% found just once. Study observations and caveats: Repertoires were obtained solely post-peak T cell response. Spike was spanned by vaccine-associated CD4 TCRs, which were dominant at 160-218 and 743-854. Clonal diversity was possibly underestimated, and the donors were mostly white British, with more females.

Notes on this clone: Its antigen is not known.

The sequence derives from an adult in good health. Source: peripheral blood, taken on day 0 of AZD1222 vaccination.

The CDR3 reads CASSPDPTGLAGVGGETQYF. CDR3 DNA: TGTGCCAGCAGTCCGGATCCGACAGGACTAGCGGGGGTGGGAGGAGAGACCCAGTACTTC. V gene TRBV28 combines with J gene TRBJ2-5; 13 bases are shared with TRBD2. J gave up 4 bases and V 5 bases, and 19 bases lay outside the gene matches. Germline V lookup: CDR1 MDHEN, CDR2 SYDVKM. The CDR3 runs to 20 residues.